Each of the 11 T cell receptor beta chains below was sequenced from the same sample in a study of shared clonotypes between healthy human individuals. Assay used: immunoSEQ multiplex PCR; TCRdb lists only in-frame clones, some missing. The profile shows 450,000 to 650,000 clones, roughly 79% of them singletons. Input material: PBMCs. The receptors were sampled from a woman aged 40 to 55 in good health. Some clones in this sample may be carry-over from other donors' samples.

CDR3 nucleotides: TGTGCCAGCAGCTTGGAATTCCGGGACAGGGGGCTGACAGATACGCAGTATTTT. Translation gives CASSLEFRDRGLTDTQYF. The chain employs TRBV5-5 and TRBJ2-3, with 12 bases aligning to TRBD1. The V segment lost 0 bases and the J segment 3 bases; nucleotides outside the gene matches: 8. CDR3 length equals 18 residues. Germline V gene sequence: CDR1 SGHKS, CDR2 YYEKEE (reference sequence).

The CDR3 bases are TGTGCCAGCAGCAAAAAAGGGCCAACAAACACTGAAGCTTTCTTT. The encoded protein is CASSKKGPTNTEAFF. The V and J genes are TRBV21-1 and TRBJ1-1. TRBV21-1 is described as a pseudogene. This CDR3 comprises 15 residues.

Comment on this clone: This may be a read error, as it is one base from a much larger clone. The rearrangement joins TRBV2 to TRBJ1-1; the D gene is possibly TRBD1 (5 bases). The CDR3 totals 14 residues. The V gene's germline CDR1 is SNHLY and CDR2 FYNNEI. V was clipped by 4 bases and J by 3 bases, with 12 bases between them. In nucleotides, the CDR3 is TGTGCCAGCAGTGGGGGCCGGGTACACACTGAAGCTTTCTTT. Residues: CASSGGRVHTEAFF.

This chain uses TRBV11-3 with TRBJ2-5, with 7 nucleotides matching TRBD2. Germline-derived CDR1 and CDR2 are SGHNT and YENEEA. Trimming took 1 base from V and 4 from J; bases not matched to a gene: 0. CDR3 length: 13 amino acids. The CDR3 DNA sequence: TGTGCCAGCAGCTTAGCTAGCGGAGAGACCCAGTACTTC. Its translation: CASSLASGETQYF.

This chain links TRBV10-3 with TRBJ2-3; D is undetermined. The V gene lost 3 bases and the J gene lost 4 bases, with 2 bases spanning the gap. CDR1 ENHRY and CDR2 SYGVKD come from the germline V gene. The CDR3 is made up of 11 amino acids. The CDR3, as DNA: TGTGCCATCAGTGACGCAGATACGCAGTATTTT. This translates into CAISDADTQYF.

V usage is TRBV19 and J usage is TRBJ2-5; weak D call: TRBD2 (7 bases). Trimming took 3 bases from V and 4 from J, leaving 18 bases between them. The CDR3 is 16 amino acids. Germline lookup yields CDR1 LNHDA and CDR2 SQIVND (reference sequence). CDR3 region: CASSIGGASSLETQYF. For the CDR3, the DNA is TGTGCCAGTAGTATTGGGGGGGCTAGCTCTTTAGAGACCCAGTACTTC.

Comment on this clone: A read error is the likely source, as a far larger clone sits one nucleotide away. The chain has TRBV6-6 and TRBJ2-5; 8 bases map to TRBD2. The germline V gene encodes CDR1 MNHNY and CDR2 SVGAGI (reference sequence). J lost 7 bases, V lost 7 bases, and 17 bases had no gene match. CDR3 length: 16 amino acids. The CDR3 protein is CASTETEREIVGTQYF. The CDR3, as DNA: TGTGCCAGCACGGAGACGGAGCGGGAGATCGTGGGGACCCAGTACTTC.

This rearrangement joins TRBV7-9 to TRBJ1-1, with 7 positions matching TRBD1. Germline V gene data show CDR1 as SEHNR and CDR2 as FQNEAQ (reference sequence). V shed 1 base, J shed 0 bases, and the junction held 5 bases outside the gene matches. The CDR3 has 16 amino acids. The CDR3 coding sequence is TGTGCCAGCAGCTTAGACAGGGGCCGGCTGAACACTGAAGCTTTCTTT. It is translated as CASSLDRGRLNTEAFF.

The chain carries TRBV18 and TRBJ1-1, with unresolved D. CDR1 is KGHSH and CDR2 is LQKENI in the germline V gene. The CDR3 is 14 residues long. The V gene lost 3 bases and the J gene lost 5 bases, with 13 bases spanning the gap. Here the CDR3 reads CASSPGRSDTEAFF. The CDR3, as DNA: TGTGCCAGCTCACCCGGACGGTCTGATACTGAAGCTTTCTTT.

This clone turned up a few times. The rearrangement links TRBV5-1 to TRBJ2-5; 9 nucleotides line up with TRBD2. Losses at the gene ends were 2 bases for V and 1 base for J; bases not matched to a gene: 6. Per germline, CDR1 SGHRS and CDR2 YFSETQ. The CDR3 has 16 residues. The CDR3 DNA is TGCGCCAGCAGCTTCTGGGGCGGGAGGGTCCAAGAGACCCAGTACTTC. It yields the protein CASSFWGGRVQETQYF.

This clone has ten or more counts. The chain employs TRBV5-1 and TRBJ2-7; 8 bases map to TRBD2. V trimming: 0 bases; J trimming: 3 bases; junction bases outside the gene matches: 8. This CDR3 has 16 amino acids. Germline V gives CDR1 SGHRS, CDR2 YFSETQ. CDR3 sequence: CASSLGPSGSGYEQYF. The CDR3, as DNA: TGCGCCAGCAGCTTGGGTCCCAGCGGGAGCGGCTACGAGCAGTACTTC.